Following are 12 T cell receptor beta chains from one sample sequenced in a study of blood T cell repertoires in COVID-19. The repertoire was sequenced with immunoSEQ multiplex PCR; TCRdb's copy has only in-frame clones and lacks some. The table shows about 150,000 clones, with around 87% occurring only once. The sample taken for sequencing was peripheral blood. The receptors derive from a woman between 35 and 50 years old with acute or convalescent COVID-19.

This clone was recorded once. DNA for the CDR3: TGCAGTGCTAGTGACTCTAGCGGCGGAGGAAACATTCAGTACTTC. This translates into CSASDSSGGGNIQYF. The genes are TRBV20-1 and TRBJ2-4, with 7 bases aligning to TRBD2. J was trimmed by 6 bases and V by 3 bases; bases with no gene match: 11. The CDR3 is 15 residues long. CDR1 and CDR2 from the germline V gene are DFQATT and SNEGSKA (reference sequence).

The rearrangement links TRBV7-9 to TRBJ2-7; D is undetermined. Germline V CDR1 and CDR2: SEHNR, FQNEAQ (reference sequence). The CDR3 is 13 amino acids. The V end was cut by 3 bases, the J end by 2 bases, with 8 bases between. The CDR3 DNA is TGTGCCAGCAGCTTCAGCGAGACCTACGAGCAGTACTTC. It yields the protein CASSFSETYEQYF.

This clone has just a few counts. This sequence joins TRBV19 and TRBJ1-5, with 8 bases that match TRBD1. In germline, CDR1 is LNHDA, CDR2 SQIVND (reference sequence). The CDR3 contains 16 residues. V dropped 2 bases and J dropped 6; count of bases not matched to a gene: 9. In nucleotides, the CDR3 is TGTGCCAGTAGTATAAAAGGCAGGGGGCTAGGTCAGCCCCAGCATTTT. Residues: CASSIKGRGLGQPQHF. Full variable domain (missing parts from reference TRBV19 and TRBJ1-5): DGGITQSPKYLFRKEGQNVTLSCEQNLNHDAMYWYRQDPGQGLRLIYYSQIVNDFQKGDIAEGYSVSREKKESFPLTVTSAQKNPTAFYLCASSIKGRGLGQPQHFGDGTRLSIL.

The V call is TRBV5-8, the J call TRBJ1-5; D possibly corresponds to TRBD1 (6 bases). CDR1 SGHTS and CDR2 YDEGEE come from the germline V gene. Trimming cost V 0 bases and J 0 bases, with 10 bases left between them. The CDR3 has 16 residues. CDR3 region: CASSLERTVSNQPQHF. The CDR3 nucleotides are TGTGCCAGCAGCTTGGAAAGGACAGTTAGCAATCAGCCCCAGCATTTT.

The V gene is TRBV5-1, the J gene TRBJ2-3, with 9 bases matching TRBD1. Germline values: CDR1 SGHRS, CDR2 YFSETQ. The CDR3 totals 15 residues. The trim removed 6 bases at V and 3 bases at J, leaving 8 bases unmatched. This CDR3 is CASTSGTGTTDTQYF. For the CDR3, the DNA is TGCGCCAGCACCTCCGGGACAGGGACGACAGATACGCAGTATTTT.

CDR3 residues: CASRNQGPTNEKLFF. The DNA of the CDR3 is TGTGCCAGTAGGAACCAGGGCCCAACTAATGAAAAACTGTTTTTT. The chain uses TRBV19 and TRBJ1-4; D is perhaps TRBD1 (5 bases). The V gene lost 6 bases and the J gene lost 0 bases, with 11 bases spanning the gap. The CDR3 has 15 residues. From germline, CDR1 is LNHDA and CDR2 SQIVND (reference sequence).

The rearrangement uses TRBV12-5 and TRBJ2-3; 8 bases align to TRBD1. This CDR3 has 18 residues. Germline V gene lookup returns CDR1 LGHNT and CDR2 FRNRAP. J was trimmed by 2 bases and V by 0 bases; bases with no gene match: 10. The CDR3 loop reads CASGLVIRTGNPTDTQYF. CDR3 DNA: TGTGCTAGTGGTTTGGTAATACGGACAGGGAACCCCACAGATACGCAGTATTTT.

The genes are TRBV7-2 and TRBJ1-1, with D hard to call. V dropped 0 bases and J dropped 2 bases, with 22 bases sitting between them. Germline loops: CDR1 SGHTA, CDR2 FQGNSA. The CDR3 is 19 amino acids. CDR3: CASSLALRWRARKNTEAFF. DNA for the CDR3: TGTGCCAGCAGCTTAGCGTTGCGCTGGAGGGCCAGGAAAAACACTGAAGCTTTCTTT. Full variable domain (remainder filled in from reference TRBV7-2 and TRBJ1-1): GAGVSQSPSNKVTEKGKDVELRCDPISGHTALYWYRQSLGQGLEFLIYFQGNSAPDKSGLPSDRFSAERTGGSVSTLTIQRTQQEDSAVYLCASSLALRWRARKNTEAFFGQGTRLTVV.

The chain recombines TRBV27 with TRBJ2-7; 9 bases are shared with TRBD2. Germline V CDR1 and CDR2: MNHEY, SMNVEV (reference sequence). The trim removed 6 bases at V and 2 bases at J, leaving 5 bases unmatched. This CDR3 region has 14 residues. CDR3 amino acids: CASSIAGVTYEQYF. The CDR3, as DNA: TGTGCCAGCAGCATAGCGGGGGTGACCTACGAGCAGTACTTC.

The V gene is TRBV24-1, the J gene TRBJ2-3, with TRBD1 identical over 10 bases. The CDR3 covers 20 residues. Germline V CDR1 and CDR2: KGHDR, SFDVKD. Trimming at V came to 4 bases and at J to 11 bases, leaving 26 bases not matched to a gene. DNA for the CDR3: TGTGCCACCAGTGAAATTGATCTACCGGGACAGGGGCGGGGGCGTGGAGGGCAGTATTTT. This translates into CATSEIDLPGQGRGRGGQYF.

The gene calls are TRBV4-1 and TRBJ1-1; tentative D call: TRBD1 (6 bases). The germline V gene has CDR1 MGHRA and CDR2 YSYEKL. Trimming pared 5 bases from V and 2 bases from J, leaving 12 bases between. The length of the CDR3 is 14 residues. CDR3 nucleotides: TGCGCCAGCAGCGCACGGACAGACAACACTGAAGCTTTCTTT. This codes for CASSARTDNTEAFF.

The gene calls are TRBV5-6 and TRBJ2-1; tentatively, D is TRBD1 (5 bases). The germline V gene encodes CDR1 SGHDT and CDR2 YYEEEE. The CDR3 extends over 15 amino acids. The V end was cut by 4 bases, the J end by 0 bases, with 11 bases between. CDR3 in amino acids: CASSKGVSSYNEQFF. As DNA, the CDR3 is TGTGCCAGCAGCAAAGGGGTCAGCTCCTACAATGAGCAGTTCTTC.